This T cell receptor beta chain was captured in a study of CD4 and CD8 cells across lung adenocarcinoma regions (dated by TCRdb to 2017 to 2018). The study in broad terms: The study compared tumor centers with tumor margins to examine intratumor heterogeneity of the T cell receptor repertoire.

This clonotype was recorded a few times. Its antigen is currently not known. Germline is not matched at one junction end, which may reflect a read error. Patients with localized lung adenocarcinoma, a subtype of non-small cell lung cancer, were used as donors. The samples were taken from the margins of localized lung adenocarcinomas. CD8+ T cells from tumor tissue were profiled separately from CD4+ T cells for TCR repertoire analysis. The receptor library was made with PCR. The run used a HiSeq X Ten. TCRdb itself trimmed the public reads at Q25 with fastp, ran MiXCR and retained productive beta chains. Records with the same CDR3 protein are collapsed into one entry carrying the most frequent genes and DNA. The sample yields 9,500 to 15,000 distinct CDR3 sequences; about 45% were counted once. The top ten clones comprise approximately 24% of the sample. Counted from cysteine to phenylalanine, this CDR3 has 13 amino acids. The CDR3 DNA has 39 bases and is translated from base 1. From the germline V gene, CDR1 is MNHNS and CDR2 is SASEGT.

Recombination connected TRBV6-1 to TRBJ2-1; TRBD1 aligns with 7 central bases. This TCR was recovered from a female donor with lung adenocarcinoma. The CD4 and CD8 labels of this study may be unreliable. Sequencing used CD8+ T cells from the margin of a lung tumor. Reading the label with the study, this specimen's cell subset or site is: tumor margin region. This receptor carries the CDR3 CASSVDRNGEQFF. The DNA sequence is as follows: TGTGCCAGCAGTGTGGACAGGAACGGGGAGCAGTTTTTC.